This TCR beta chain was documented in a study of T cell responses to AZD1222 COVID-19 vaccine. This CDR3 comprises 15 residues. Trimming pared 11 bases from V and 0 bases from J, leaving 20 bases between. Germline V gene lookup returns CDR1 MNHEY and CDR2 SMNVEV (reference sequence). Profiled with immunoSEQ multiplex PCR; TCRdb holds only in-frame clones, not every one. The data contain about 180,000 clones, 94% of them singletons. This sample comprised peripheral blood, obtained 28 days after the second AZD1222 dose. The source of this sequence is an adult who received the AZD1222 COVID-19 vaccine. V is TRBV27 and J is TRBJ2-7; D perhaps matches TRBD2 (7 bases). This chain's CDR3 is CAVSQRGGSSYEQYF. The CDR3 DNA is TGTGCCGTTTCTCAGAGGGGGGGTTCCTCCTACGAGCAGTACTTC.